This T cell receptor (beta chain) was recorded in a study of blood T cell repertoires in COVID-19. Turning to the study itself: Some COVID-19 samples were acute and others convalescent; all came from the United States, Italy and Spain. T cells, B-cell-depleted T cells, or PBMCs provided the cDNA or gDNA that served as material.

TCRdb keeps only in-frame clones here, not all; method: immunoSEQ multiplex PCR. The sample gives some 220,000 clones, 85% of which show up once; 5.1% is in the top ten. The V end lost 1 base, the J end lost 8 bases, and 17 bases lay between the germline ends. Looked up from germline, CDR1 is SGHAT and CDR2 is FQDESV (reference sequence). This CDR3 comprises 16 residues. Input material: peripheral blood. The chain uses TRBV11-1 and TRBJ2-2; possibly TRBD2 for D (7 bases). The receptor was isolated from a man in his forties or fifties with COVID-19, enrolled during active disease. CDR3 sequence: CASSLEATGRAGELFF. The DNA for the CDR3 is TGTGCCAGCAGCTTAGAGGCTACAGGGAGGGCGGGGGAGCTGTTTTTT.